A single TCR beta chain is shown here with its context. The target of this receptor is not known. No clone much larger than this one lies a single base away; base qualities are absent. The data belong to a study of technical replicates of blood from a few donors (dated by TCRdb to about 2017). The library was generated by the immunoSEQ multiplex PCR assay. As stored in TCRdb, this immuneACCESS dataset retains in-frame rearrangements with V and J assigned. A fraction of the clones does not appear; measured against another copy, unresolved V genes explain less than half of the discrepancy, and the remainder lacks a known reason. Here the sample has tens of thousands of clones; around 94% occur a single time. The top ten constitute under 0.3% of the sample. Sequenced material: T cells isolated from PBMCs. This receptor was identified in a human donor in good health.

The CDR3 protein is CASSSYSGGGTDTQYF. The DNA is TGCGCCAGCAGCTCTTATAGCGGGGGGGGCACAGATACGCAGTATTTT. This sequence uses TRBV5-1 and TRBJ2-3; TRBD2 agrees with 11 junctional bases. Via the germline V gene, CDR1 is SGHRS and CDR2 YFSETQ. Here V drops 3 bases and J drops 1 base, and the junction holds 4 bases not matched to any gene. Taken from cysteine to phenylalanine, the CDR3 has 16 residues. Only the CDR3 region is kept as DNA, spanning 48 bases read in frame from base 1.